Presented here are 20 T cell receptor beta chains from one specimen sequenced in a study of T cell repertoires in cytomegalovirus infection (dated by TCRdb to between 2018 and 2021). The reads were generated on an Illumina HiSeq 1500. The public reads were run again by TCRdb, first through fastp at Q25 and then through MiXCR, and only productive beta chains were kept. Every CDR3 protein is listed once, alongside the most common genes and DNA of its rows. The sample table records roughly 720,000 distinct CDR3 sequences; roughly 35% of these occur just once. Of the sample, around 2.8% falls within the top ten clones. What was sequenced was PBMCs. These receptors all come from a human donor in good health (CMV status not recorded). Some clones in this sample may be carry-over from other donors' samples.

The chain couples TRBV11-2 to TRBJ2-1; no reliable D call. The CDR3 is 18 amino acids. V gave up 5 bases and J gave up 7 bases, with 27 bases separating them. Germline CDR1 reads SGHAT; CDR2 reads FQNNGV. The CDR3 nucleotides are TGTGCCAGCAGCATCAACATAAACACGGTTTTTGGTGTGAATGAGCAGTTCTTC. Its protein is CASSININTVFGVNEQFF.

The genes are TRBV7-2 and TRBJ2-3, with D possibly called TRBD1 or TRBD2 (7 bases each). V was clipped by 5 bases and J by 4 bases, with 16 bases between them. The CDR3 runs to 15 residues. Germline V CDR1 and CDR2: SGHTA, FQGNSA. The CDR3 DNA reads TGTGCCAGCAGCCCCCAGCGGGGACAGCCAGATACGCAGTATTTT. It yields the protein CASSPQRGQPDTQYF.

The chain employs TRBV28 and TRBJ2-2; TRBD2 matches 15 bases. In germline, CDR1 is MDHEN, CDR2 SYDVKM. The ends lost 3 bases at V and 6 bases at J; junction bases unmatched: 5. The CDR3 is 17 residues long. The CDR3 sequence is CASSFFRTSGRAGELFF. The DNA for the CDR3 is TGTGCCAGCAGTTTCTTTCGGACTAGCGGGAGGGCCGGGGAGCTGTTTTTT.

The V gene is TRBV5-1, the J gene TRBJ1-1; the D gene is possibly TRBD1 (6 bases). CDR3 length: 16 amino acids. Germline CDR1 SGHRS, CDR2 YFSETQ. The V and J ends lost 0 bases and 0 bases respectively, with 12 bases between them. The CDR3 loop reads CASSLVIGGMNTEAFF. The CDR3, as DNA: TGCGCCAGCAGCTTGGTTATAGGGGGAATGAACACTGAAGCTTTCTTT.

The chain joins TRBV12-3 or TRBV12-4 to TRBJ1-1; 9 bases line up with TRBD1. This CDR3 spans 13 amino acids. Losses at the gene ends were 6 bases for V and 8 bases for J; bases not matched to a gene: 7. The CDR3 region has the DNA TGTGCCAGCAGGCCAGCTACAGGGGGCGAAGCTTTCTTT. Protein: CASRPATGGEAFF.

J is TRBJ1-2 and V is TRBV7-3; the D gene is possibly TRBD1 (5 bases). Germline-derived CDR1 and CDR2 are SGHTA and FQGTGA. This CDR3 contains 16 residues. V shed 5 bases and J shed 5 bases, with 21 bases lying between them. Here the CDR3 DNA reads TGTGCCAGCAGCCCCCACGCCGGTGGGGGGGGATATGGCTACACCTTC. It is translated as CASSPHAGGGGYGYTF.

This clonotype showed up just a few times. The chain couples TRBV5-5 to TRBJ2-3; possible D gene TRBD2, 5 bases. The CDR3 sequence is 18 residues long. V lost 9 bases to trimming and J lost 1 base, with 27 bases between them. Germline V gives CDR1 SGHKS, CDR2 YYEKEE (reference sequence). The CDR3 nucleotides are TGTGCCACCGGACTTCGTGTCGCCTCGGCCTGGGGCACAGATACGCAGTATTTT. It yields the protein CATGLRVASAWGTDTQYF.

The chain uses TRBV20-1 and TRBJ1-2; 10 nucleotides align to TRBD1. The V gene's germline CDR1 is DFQATT and CDR2 SNEGSKA (reference sequence). CDR3 length equals 15 residues. Trimming at V came to 0 bases and at J to 7 bases, leaving 8 bases not matched to a gene. In DNA, the CDR3 is TGCAGTGCTAGAGACCAGGACAGGGGGTTTGGTGGCTACACCTTC. Its translation is CSARDQDRGFGGYTF.

This clonotype showed up just once. Germline and junction disagree at one end, which may indicate a read error. The chain combines TRBV6-8 with TRBJ2-1, with D perhaps matching TRBD2 (5 bases). The CDR3 is 19 residues long. Germline CDR1 is MNHGY and CDR2 is SAAAGT. CDR3 nucleotides: TGTGCCAGCAGTTACTCGATAACTTCGGGGAGACCCTCCTACGATGAGCAGTTCTTC. This sequence encodes CASSYSITSGRPSYDEQFF.

The rearrangement joins TRBV20-1 to TRBJ1-2; maybe TRBD1 (5 bases). Germline V CDR1 and CDR2: DFQATT, SNEGSKA (reference sequence). Deletions cut 4 bases from V and 2 bases from J, with 11 bases between. The CDR3 consists of 13 residues. The DNA of the CDR3 is TGCAGTGCTATAAAGGGGCCCAACTATGGCTACACCTTC. It specifies CSAIKGPNYGYTF.

The gene calls are TRBV11-2 and TRBJ2-5, with 7 bases lining up with TRBD1. CDR1 and CDR2 (germline): SGHAT, FQNNGV. J was trimmed by 6 bases and V by 9 bases; bases with no gene match: 22. CDR3 size: 17 residues. The CDR3: CARSPGRGYRGQQTQYF. The CDR3 DNA follows: TGTGCCAGGAGCCCCGGCCGAGGGTACAGGGGTCAACAGACCCAGTACTTC.

The rearrangement links TRBV28 to TRBJ1-1; D gene unclear. CDR1 MDHEN and CDR2 SYDVKM come from the germline V gene. The CDR3 has 13 residues. V lost 2 bases and J 11 bases, leaving 15 bases between the germline ends. The CDR3 here is CASSLTLAAMAFF. CDR3 in DNA: TGTGCCAGCAGTTTAACCTTGGCGGCAATGGCTTTCTTT. Supplemented by reference TRBV28 and TRBJ1-1, the full variable domain reads DVKVTQSSRYLVKRTGEKVFLECVQDMDHENMFWYRQDPGLGLRLIYFSYDVKMKEKGDIPEGYSVSREKKERFSLILESASTNQTSMYLCASSLTLAAMAFFGQGTRLTVV.

The table lists this clonotype with a few counts. The CDR3 here is CASSSNPGHYTYEQYF. The CDR3, as DNA: TGTGCCAGCAGCTCTAATCCGGGACACTATACCTACGAGCAGTACTTC. The J gene is TRBJ2-7, the V gene TRBV6-2 or TRBV6-3; TRBD1 is a possible D gene (6 bases). The CDR3 loop spans 16 amino acids. Trimming took off 6 bases at V and 2 bases at J, with 20 bases between the two ends. CDR1 MNHEY and CDR2 SVGEGT come from the germline V gene.

The chain recombines TRBV7-6 with TRBJ2-7, with a tentative D call TRBD2 (6 bases). This CDR3 has 15 amino acids. V was pared by 1 base and J by 6 bases, with 16 bases between. Germline CDR1 and CDR2: SGHVS and FNYEAQ. The CDR3 spells CASSLGGSRLVEQYF. CDR3 bases: TGTGCCAGCAGCTTAGGGGGTTCGAGACTAGTCGAGCAGTACTTC.

This clonotype was observed a handful of times. The genes are TRBV28 and TRBJ1-2; D perhaps matches TRBD1 (5 bases). The V and J ends lost 3 bases and 2 bases respectively, with 13 bases between them. This CDR3 has 15 residues. Per the germline V gene, CDR1 is MDHEN and CDR2 is SYDVKM. The CDR3 here is CASSFHGGENYGYTF. The DNA of the CDR3 is TGTGCCAGCAGTTTTCACGGGGGGGAAAACTATGGCTACACCTTC.

V is TRBV28 and J is TRBJ1-4, with 8 bases fitting TRBD1. The CDR3 has 18 residues. CDR1 and CDR2 (germline): MDHEN, SYDVKM. The ends lost 3 bases at V and 0 bases at J; junction bases unmatched: 9. CDR3 protein: CASSFPPGQGTTNEKLFF. CDR3 coding DNA: TGTGCCAGCAGTTTCCCCCCCGGACAGGGAACAACTAATGAAAAACTGTTTTTT.

This chain connects TRBV20-1 to TRBJ2-7; 9 bases map to TRBD1. This CDR3 region has 15 residues. Germline V gene data show CDR1 as DFQATT and CDR2 as SNEGSKA (reference sequence). The J segment lost 3 bases and the V segment lost 0 bases, leaving 6 bases of the junction unmatched. For the CDR3, the DNA is TGCAGTGCTAGAGATAGGGACAGGGCGTTCTACGAGCAGTACTTC. Encoded protein: CSARDRDRAFYEQYF.

This chain connects TRBV7-2 to TRBJ2-1; 7 bases are shared with TRBD2. The CDR3 is 15 amino acids. Germline trimming cut 4 bases from V and 5 bases from J; bases unmatched to any gene: 8. The V gene's germline CDR1 is SGHTA and CDR2 FQGNSA. The CDR3, as DNA: TGTGCCAGCAGCTCCAGTGCGGGGAGGGACAATGAGCAGTTCTTC. It is translated as CASSSSAGRDNEQFF.

This clonotype was seen only a few times. V gene TRBV6-5 combines with J gene TRBJ1-6, with 10 nucleotides matching TRBD1. The CDR3 extends over 16 amino acids. Trimming at V came to 6 bases and at J to 9 bases, leaving 11 bases not matched to a gene. Germline V gives CDR1 MNHEY, CDR2 SVGAGI. CDR3 in amino acids: CASSRTGTGAGSPLHF. The CDR3 nucleotides are TGTGCCAGCAGCCGTACCGGGACAGGGGCGGGTTCACCCCTCCACTTT.

The chain carries TRBV7-3 and TRBJ2-2, with D possibly matching TRBD1 (7 bases). The CDR3 totals 16 residues. Germline lookup yields CDR1 SGHTA and CDR2 FQGTGA. The ends were cut back, 3 bases at V and 8 bases at J, with 19 bases in the middle. CDR3: CASSFQAQGGSGELFF. In nucleotides, the CDR3 is TGTGCCAGCAGCTTTCAGGCGCAGGGGGGAAGTGGGGAGCTGTTTTTT.